What follows describes a single T cell receptor beta chain. Its antigen is undetermined. These data belong to a study of T cell responses to AZD1222 COVID-19 vaccine. Study-wide results and caveats: It should be noted that donors were predominantly white British and more often female, and clonal diversity was possibly underestimated.

The CDR3 has 14 amino acids. CDR1 and CDR2 (germline): MNHEY, SVGAGI. Losses at the gene ends were 2 bases for V and 4 bases for J; bases not matched to a gene: 5. Clones were sequenced by immunoSEQ multiplex PCR, and TCRdb holds only the in-frame ones, with some missing. The sample records 77,000 or so clones, around 91% being singletons. The specimen comprised peripheral blood, sampled on day 0 of AZD1222 vaccination. This receptor was taken from an adult in good health. V usage is TRBV6-5 and J usage is TRBJ2-7; TRBD1 agrees at 7 bases. The CDR3 protein is CASSYRTGAYEQYF. The CDR3 DNA sequence: TGTGCCAGCAGTTACCGGACAGGCGCGTACGAGCAGTACTTC.